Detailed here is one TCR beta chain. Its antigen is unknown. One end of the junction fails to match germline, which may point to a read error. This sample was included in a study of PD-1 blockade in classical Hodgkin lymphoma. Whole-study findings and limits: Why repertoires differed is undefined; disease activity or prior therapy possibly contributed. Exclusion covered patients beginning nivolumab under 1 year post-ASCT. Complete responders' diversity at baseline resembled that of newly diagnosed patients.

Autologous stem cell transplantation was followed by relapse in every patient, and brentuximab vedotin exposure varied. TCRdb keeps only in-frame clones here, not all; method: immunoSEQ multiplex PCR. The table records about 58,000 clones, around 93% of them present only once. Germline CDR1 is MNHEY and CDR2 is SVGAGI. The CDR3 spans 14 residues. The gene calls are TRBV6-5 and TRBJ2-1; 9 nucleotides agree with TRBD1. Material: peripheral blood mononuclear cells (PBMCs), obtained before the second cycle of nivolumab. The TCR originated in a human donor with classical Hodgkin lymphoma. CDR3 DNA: TGTGCCAGCAGTTACTCGGGACAGGGCAATGGGCAGTTCTTC. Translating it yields CASSYSGQGNGQFF.